The clone carrying this TCR beta chain has only a few counts. Its antigen remains unknown. The CDR3 length is 14 residues. Trimming stripped 4 bases from V and 2 bases from J, with 10 bases between. The germline V gene encodes CDR1 MDHEN and CDR2 SYDVKM. This specimen belongs to a study of T cell repertoires in cytomegalovirus infection. About the research overall: From public TCR beta signatures came an indication of both CMV infection and matching HLA type. Study-level results: Public TCR beta family frequency separated CMV-and-HLA carriers, including in an independent cohort.

TCRdb re-called the reads with MiXCR, one entry per CDR3 protein. This table holds nearly 650,000 distinct CDR3 sequences, roughly 26% found once. What was sequenced was CD8+ T cells from PBMCs. This sequence was found in a human donor in good health (CMV status not recorded). Some clones in this sample may be carry-over from other donors' samples. The chain links TRBV28 to TRBJ2-3, with D perhaps matching TRBD2 (5 bases). This CDR3 is CASSSGDHTDTQYF. In DNA form, the CDR3 reads TGTGCCAGCAGTTCCGGGGATCACACAGATACGCAGTATTTT.